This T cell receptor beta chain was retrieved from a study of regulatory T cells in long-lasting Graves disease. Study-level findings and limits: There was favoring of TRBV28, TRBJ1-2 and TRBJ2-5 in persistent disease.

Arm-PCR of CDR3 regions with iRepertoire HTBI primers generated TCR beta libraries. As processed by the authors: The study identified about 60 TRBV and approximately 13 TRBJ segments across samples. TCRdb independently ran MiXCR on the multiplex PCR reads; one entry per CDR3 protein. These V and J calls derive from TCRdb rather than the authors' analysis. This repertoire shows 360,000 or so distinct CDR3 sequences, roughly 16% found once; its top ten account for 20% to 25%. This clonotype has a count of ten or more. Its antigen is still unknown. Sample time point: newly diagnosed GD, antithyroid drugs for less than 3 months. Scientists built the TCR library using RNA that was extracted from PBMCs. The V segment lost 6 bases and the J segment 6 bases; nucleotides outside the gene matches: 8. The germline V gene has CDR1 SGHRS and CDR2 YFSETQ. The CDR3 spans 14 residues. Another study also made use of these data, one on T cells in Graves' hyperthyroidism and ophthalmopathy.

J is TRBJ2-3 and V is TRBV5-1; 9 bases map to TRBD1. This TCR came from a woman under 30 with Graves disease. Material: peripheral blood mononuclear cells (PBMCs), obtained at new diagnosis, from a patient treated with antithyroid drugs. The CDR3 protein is CASTQTGGADTQYF. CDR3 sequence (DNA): TGCGCCAGCACCCAGACAGGGGGGGCCGATACGCAGTATTTT.